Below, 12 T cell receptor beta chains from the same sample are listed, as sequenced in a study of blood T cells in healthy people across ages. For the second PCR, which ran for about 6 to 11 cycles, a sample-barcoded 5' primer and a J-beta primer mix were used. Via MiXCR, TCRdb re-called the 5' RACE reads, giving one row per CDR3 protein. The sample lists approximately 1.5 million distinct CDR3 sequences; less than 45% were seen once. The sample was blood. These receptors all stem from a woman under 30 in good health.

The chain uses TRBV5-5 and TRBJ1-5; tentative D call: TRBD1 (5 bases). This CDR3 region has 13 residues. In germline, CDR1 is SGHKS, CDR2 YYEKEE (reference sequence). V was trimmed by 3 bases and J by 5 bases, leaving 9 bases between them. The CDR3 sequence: CASSSGYYQPQHF. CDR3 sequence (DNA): TGTGCCAGCAGCTCAGGGTACTATCAGCCCCAGCATTTT.

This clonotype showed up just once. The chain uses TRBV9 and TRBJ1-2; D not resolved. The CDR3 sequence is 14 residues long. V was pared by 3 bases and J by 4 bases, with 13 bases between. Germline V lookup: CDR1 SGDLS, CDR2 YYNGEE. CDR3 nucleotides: TGTGCCAGCAGCGCTCCAGAGTTCCCCTATGGCTACACCTTC. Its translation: CASSAPEFPYGYTF. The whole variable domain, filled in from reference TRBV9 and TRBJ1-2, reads DSGVTQTPKHLITATGQRVTLRCSPRSGDLSVYWYQQSLDQGLQFLIQYYNGEERAKGNILERFSAQQFPDLHSELNLSSLELGDSALYFCASSAPEFPYGYTFGSGTRLTVV.

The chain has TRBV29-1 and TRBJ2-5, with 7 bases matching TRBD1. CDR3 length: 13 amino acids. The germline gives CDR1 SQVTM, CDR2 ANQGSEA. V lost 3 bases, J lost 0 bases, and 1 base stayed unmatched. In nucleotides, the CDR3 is TGCAGCGTTGAGGGGACAGACCAAGAGACCCAGTACTTC. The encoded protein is CSVEGTDQETQYF.

The CDR3 bases are TGTGCCAGCAGCCCCTATCCTGGGTACGAGCAGTACTTC. Its translation: CASSPYPGYEQYF. The chain has TRBV7-9 and TRBJ2-5, with D hard to call. Judging by the DNA end, TRBJ2-7 fits better; the J call may be wrong. Germline V CDR1 and CDR2: SEHNR, FQNEAQ (reference sequence). The CDR3 length is 13 residues.

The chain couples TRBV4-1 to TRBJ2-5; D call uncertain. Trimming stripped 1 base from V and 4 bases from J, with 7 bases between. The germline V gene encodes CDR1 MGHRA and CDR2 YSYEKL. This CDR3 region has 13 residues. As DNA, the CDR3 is TGCGCCAGCAGCCAAGGGGTTAGAGAGACCCAGTACTTC. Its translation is CASSQGVRETQYF.

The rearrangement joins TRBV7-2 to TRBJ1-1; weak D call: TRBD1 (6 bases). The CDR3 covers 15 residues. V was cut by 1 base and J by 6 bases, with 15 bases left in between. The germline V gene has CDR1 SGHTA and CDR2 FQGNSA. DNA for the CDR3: TGTGCCAGCAGCTTAGTGACAGGTCTAGGCGCTGAAGCTTTCTTT. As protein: CASSLVTGLGAEAFF.

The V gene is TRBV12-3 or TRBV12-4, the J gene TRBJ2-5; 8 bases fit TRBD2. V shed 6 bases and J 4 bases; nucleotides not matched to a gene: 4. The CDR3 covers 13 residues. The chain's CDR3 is CASRSGGGETQYF. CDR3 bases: TGTGCCAGCAGATCCGGGGGGGGAGAGACCCAGTACTTC.

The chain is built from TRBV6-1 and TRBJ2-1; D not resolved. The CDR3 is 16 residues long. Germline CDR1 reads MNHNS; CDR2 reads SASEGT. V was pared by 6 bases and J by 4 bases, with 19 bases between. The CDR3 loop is CASREPDRPLYNEQFF. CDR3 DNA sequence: TGTGCCAGCAGGGAACCCGATAGGCCCCTATACAATGAGCAGTTCTTC.

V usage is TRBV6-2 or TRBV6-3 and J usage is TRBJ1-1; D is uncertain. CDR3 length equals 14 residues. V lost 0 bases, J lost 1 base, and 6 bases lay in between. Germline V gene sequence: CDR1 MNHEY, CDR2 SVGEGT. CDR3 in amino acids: CASSYSTRNTEAFF. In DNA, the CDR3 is TGTGCCAGCAGTTACTCGACCAGGAACACTGAAGCTTTCTTT.

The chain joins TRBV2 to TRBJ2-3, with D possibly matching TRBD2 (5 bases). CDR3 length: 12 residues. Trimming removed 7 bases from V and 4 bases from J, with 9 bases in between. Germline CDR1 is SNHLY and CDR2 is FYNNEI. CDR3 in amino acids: CASKPRADTQYF. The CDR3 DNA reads TGTGCCAGCAAACCGCGGGCAGATACGCAGTATTTT.

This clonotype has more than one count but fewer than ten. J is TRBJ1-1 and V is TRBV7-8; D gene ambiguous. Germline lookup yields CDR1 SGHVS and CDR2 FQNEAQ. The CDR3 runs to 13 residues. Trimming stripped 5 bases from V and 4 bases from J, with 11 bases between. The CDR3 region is CASSPPSGTEAFF. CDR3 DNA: TGTGCCAGCAGCCCGCCGAGTGGCACTGAAGCTTTCTTT.

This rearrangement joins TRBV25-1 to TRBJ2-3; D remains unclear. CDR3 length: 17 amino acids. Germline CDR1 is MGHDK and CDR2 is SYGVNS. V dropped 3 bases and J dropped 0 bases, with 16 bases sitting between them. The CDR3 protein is CASSDLNSITSTDTQYF. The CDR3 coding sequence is TGTGCCAGCAGTGACCTTAACTCGATAACTAGCACAGATACGCAGTATTTT.